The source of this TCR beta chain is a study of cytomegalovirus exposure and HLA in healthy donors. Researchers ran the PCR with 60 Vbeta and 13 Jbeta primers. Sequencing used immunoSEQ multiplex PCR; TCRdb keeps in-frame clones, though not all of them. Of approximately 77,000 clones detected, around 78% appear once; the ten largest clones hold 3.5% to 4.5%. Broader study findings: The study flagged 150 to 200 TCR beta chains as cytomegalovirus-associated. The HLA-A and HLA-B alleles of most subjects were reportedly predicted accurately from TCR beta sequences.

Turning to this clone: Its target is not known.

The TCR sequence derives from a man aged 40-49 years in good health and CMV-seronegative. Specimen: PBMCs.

CDR3 DNA sequence: TGTGCCAGCAGCTATGACAGGGGGCCACGGGGCTACACCTTC. Protein product: CASSYDRGPRGYTF. The chain combines TRBV7-9 with TRBJ1-2, with TRBD1 matching 10 bases. V shed 4 bases and J 8 bases; nucleotides not matched to a gene: 7. CDR1 is SEHNR, CDR2 FQNEAQ, per germline (reference sequence). CDR3 length: 14 amino acids. The full variable domain, in which reference TRBV7-9 and TRBJ1-2 provide the parts outside the CDR3, is DTGVSQNPRHKITKRGQNVTFRCDPISEHNRLYWYRQTLGQGPEFLTYFQNEAQLEKSRLLSDRFSAERPKGSFSTLEIQRTEQGDSAMYLCASSYDRGPRGYTFGSGTRLTVV.